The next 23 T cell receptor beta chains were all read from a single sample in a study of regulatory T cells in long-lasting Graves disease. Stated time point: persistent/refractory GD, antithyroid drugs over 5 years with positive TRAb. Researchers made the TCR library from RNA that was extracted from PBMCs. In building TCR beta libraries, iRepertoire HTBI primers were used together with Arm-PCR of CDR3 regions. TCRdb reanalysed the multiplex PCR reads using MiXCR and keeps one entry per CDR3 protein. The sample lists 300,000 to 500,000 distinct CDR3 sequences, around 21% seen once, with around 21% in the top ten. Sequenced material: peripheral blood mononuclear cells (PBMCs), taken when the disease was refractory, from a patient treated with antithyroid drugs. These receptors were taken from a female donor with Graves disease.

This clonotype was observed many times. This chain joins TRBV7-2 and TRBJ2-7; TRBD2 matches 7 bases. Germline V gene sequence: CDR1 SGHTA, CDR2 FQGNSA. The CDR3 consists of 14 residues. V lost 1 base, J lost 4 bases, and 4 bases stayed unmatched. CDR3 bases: TGTGCCAGCAGCTTAGAGGGAGGGCCGTACGAGCAGTACTTC. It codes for CASSLEGGPYEQYF.

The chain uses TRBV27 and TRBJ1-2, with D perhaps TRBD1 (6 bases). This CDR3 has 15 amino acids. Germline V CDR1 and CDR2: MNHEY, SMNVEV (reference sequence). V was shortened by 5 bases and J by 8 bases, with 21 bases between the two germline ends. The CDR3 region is CASSNVPGRGGGYTF. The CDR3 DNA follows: TGTGCCAGCAGTAATGTACCAGGGCGGGGGGGCGGCTACACCTTC.

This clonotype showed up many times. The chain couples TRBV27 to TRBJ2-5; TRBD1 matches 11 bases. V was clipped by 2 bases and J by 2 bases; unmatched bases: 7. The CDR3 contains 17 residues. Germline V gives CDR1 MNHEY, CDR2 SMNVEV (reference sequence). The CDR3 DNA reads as TGTGCCAGCAGTTTAGGACAGGGGGCAGGTAATCAAGAGACCCAGTACTTC. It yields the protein CASSLGQGAGNQETQYF.

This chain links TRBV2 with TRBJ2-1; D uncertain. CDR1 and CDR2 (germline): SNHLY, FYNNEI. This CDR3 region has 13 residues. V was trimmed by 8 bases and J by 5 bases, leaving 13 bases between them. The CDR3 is CASEAEDNNEQFF. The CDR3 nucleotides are TGTGCCAGCGAGGCGGAAGATAACAATGAGCAGTTCTTC.

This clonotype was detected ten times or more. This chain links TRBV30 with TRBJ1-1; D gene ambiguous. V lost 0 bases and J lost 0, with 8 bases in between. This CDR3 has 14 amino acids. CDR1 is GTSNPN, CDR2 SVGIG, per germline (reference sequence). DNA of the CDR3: TGTGCCTGGAGTGTGAAGGCCTTGAACACTGAAGCTTTCTTT. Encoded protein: CAWSVKALNTEAFF.

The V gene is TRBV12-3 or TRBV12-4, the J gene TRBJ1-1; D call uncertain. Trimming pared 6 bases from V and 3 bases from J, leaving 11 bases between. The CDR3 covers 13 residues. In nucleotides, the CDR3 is TGTGCCAGCAGACAAACAACTTACACTGAAGCTTTCTTT. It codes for CASRQTTYTEAFF.

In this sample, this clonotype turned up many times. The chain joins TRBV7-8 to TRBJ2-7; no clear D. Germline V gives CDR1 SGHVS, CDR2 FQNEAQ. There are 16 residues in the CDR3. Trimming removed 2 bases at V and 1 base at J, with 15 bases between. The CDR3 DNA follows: TGTGCCAGCAGCTTAATGTCGAACACCTATTCCTACGAGCAGTACTTC. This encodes CASSLMSNTYSYEQYF. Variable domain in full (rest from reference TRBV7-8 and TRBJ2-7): GAGVSQSPRYKVAKRGQDVALRCDPISGHVSLFWYQQALGQGPEFLTYFQNEAQLDKSGLPSDRFFAERPEGSVSTLKIQRTQQEDSAVYLCASSLMSNTYSYEQYFGPGTRLTVT.

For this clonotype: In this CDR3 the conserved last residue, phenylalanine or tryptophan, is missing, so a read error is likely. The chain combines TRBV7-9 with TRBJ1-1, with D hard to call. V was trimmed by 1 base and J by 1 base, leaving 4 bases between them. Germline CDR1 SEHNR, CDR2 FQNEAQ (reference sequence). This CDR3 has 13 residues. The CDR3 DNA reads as TGTGCCAGCAGCTTAGAGCCGAACACTGAAGCTTTCGTT. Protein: CASSLEPNTEAFV.

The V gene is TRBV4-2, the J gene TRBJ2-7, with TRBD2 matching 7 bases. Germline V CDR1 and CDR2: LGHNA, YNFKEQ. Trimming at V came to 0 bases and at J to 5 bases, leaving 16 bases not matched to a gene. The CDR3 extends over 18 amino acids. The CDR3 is CASSQESGGRGRWDEQYF. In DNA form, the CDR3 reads TGTGCCAGCAGCCAAGAGTCGGGGGGACGGGGCAGGTGGGACGAGCAGTACTTC.

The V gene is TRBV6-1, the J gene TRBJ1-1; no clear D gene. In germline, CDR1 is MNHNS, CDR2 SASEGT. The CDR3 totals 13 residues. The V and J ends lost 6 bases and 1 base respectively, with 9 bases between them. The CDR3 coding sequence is TGTGCCAGCAGGGAAACAGCGAACACTGAAGCTTTCTTT. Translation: CASRETANTEAFF.

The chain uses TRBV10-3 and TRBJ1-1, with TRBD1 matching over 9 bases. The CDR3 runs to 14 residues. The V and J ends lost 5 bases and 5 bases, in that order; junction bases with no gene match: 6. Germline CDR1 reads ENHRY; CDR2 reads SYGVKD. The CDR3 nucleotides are TGTGCCATCAGTCTGGACAGGGGAGGTACTGAAGCTTTCTTT. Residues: CAISLDRGGTEAFF.

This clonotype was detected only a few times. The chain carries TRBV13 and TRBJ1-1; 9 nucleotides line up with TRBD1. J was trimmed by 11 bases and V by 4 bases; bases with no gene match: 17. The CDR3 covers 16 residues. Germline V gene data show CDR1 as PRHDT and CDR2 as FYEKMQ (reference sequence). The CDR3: CASSSPGTGHGYRAFF. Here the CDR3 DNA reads TGTGCCAGCAGCTCCCCCGGGACAGGGCACGGGTACCGGGCTTTCTTT.

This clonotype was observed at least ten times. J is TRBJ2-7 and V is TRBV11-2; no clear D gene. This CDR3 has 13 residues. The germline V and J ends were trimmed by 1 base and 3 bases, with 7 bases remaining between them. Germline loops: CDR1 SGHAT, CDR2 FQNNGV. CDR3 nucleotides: TGTGCCAGCAGCTTAGCAGATAACTACGAGCAGTACTTC. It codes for CASSLADNYEQYF.

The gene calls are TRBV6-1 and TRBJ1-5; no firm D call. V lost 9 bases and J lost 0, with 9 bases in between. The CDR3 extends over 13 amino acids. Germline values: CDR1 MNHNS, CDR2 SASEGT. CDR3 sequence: CASCSYSNQPQHF. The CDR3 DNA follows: TGTGCCAGTTGCAGCTATAGCAATCAGCCCCAGCATTTT.

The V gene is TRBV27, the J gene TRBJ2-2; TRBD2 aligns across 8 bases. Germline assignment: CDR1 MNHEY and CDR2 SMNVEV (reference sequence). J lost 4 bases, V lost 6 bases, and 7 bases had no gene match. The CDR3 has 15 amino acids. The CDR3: CASSTGGGTTGELFF. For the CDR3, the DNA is TGTGCCAGCAGCACGGGGGGGGGGACCACCGGGGAGCTGTTTTTT.

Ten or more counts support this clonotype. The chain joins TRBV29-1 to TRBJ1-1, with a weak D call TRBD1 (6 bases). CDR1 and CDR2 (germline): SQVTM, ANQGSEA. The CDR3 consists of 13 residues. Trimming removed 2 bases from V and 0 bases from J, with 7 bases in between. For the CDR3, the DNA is TGCAGCGTTGAATCAGGGGTGAACACTGAAGCTTTCTTT. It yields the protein CSVESGVNTEAFF. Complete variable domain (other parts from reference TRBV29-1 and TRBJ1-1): SAVISQKPSRDICQRGTSLTIQCQVDSQVTMMFWYRQQPGQSLTLIATANQGSEATYESGFVIDKFPISRPNLTFSTLTVSNMSPEDSSIYLCSVESGVNTEAFFGQGTRLTVV.

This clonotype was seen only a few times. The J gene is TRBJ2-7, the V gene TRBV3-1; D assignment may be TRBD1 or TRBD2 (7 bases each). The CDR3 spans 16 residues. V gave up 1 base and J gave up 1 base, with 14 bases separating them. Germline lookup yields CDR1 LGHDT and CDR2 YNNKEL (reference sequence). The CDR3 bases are TGTGCCAGCAGCCAAGGATCAGGGGGGGAATCCTACGAGCAGTACTTC. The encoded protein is CASSQGSGGESYEQYF.

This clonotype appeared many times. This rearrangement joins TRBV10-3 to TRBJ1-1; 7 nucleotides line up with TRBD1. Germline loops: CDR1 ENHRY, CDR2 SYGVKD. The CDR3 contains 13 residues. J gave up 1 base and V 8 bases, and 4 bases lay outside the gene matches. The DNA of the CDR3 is TGTGCCATCCCGGGACAGAAGAACACTGAAGCTTTCTTT. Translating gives CAIPGQKNTEAFF.

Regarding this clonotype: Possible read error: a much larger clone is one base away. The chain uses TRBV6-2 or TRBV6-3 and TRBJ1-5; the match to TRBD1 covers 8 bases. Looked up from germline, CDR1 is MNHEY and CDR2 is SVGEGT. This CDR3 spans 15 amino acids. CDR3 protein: CASSYSGQENQSQHF. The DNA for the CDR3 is TGTGCCAGCAGTTACTCGGGACAGGAGAATCAGTCCCAGCATTTT.

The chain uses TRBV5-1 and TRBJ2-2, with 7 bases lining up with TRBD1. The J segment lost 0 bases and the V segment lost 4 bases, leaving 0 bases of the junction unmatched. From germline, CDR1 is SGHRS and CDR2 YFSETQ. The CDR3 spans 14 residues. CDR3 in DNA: TGCGCCAGCAGCGGGACAGCGAACACCGGGGAGCTGTTTTTT. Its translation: CASSGTANTGELFF.

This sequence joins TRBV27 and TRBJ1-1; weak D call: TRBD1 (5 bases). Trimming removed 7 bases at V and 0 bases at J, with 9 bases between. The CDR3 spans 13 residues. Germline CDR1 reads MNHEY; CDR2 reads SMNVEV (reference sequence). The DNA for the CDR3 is TGTGCCAGCACCCAGGGAGTGAACACTGAAGCTTTCTTT. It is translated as CASTQGVNTEAFF.

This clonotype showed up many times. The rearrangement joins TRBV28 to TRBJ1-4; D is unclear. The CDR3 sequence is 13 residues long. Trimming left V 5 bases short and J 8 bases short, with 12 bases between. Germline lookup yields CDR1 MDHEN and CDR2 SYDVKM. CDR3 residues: CASSLRTFEKLFF. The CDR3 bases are TGTGCCAGCAGTCTCCGAACGTTCGAAAAACTGTTTTTT.

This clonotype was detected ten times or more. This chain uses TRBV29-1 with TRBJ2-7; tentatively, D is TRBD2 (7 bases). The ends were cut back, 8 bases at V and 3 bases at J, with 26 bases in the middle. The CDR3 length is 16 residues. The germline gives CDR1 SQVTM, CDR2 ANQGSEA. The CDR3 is CSYIAGEGGNSYEQYF. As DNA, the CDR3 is TGCAGCTACATTGCAGGGGAGGGGGGGAATAGCTACGAGCAGTACTTC.